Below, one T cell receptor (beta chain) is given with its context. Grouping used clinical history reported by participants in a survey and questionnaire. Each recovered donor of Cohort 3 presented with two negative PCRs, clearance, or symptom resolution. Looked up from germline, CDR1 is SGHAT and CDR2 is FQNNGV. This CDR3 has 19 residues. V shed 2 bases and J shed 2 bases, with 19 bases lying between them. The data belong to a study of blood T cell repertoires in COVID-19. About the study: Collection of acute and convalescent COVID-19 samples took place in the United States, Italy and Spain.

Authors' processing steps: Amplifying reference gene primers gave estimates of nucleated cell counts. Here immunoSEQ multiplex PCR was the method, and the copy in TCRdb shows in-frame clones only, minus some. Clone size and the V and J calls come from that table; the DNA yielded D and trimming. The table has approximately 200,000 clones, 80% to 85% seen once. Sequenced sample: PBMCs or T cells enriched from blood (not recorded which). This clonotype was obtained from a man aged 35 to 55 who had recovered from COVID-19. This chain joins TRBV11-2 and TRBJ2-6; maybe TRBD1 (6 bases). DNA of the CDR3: TGTGCCAGCAGCTTAAGGGTTCAAGGGGGTCTGACTGGGGCCAACGTCCTGACTTTC. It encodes CASSLRVQGGLTGANVLTF.